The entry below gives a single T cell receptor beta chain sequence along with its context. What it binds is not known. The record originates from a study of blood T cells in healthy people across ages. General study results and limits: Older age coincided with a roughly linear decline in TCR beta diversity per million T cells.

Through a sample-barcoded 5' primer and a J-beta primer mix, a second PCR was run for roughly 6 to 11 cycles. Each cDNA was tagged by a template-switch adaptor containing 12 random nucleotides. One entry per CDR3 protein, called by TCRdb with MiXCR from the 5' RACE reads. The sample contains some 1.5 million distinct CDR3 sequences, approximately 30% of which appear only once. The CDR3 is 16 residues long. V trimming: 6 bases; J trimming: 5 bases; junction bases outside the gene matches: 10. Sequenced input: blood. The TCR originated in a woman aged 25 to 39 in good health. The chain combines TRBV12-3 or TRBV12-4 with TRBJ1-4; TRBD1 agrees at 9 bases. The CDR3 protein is CASSLTTGQGNEKLFF. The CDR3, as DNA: TGTGCCAGCAGCCTAACGACAGGACAGGGGAATGAAAAACTGTTTTTT.